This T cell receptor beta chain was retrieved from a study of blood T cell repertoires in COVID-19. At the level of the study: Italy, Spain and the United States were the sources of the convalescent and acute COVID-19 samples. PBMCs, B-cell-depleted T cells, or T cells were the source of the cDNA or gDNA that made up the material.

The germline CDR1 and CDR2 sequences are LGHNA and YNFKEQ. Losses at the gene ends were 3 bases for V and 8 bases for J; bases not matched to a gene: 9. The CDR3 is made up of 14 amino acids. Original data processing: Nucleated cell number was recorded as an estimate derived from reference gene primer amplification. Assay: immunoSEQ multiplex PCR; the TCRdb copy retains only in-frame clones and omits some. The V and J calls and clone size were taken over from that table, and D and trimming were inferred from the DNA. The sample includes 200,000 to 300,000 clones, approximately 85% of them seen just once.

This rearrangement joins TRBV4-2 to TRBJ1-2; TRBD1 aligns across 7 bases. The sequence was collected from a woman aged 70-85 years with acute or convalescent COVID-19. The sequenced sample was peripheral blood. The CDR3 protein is CASSHPRTGVGYTF. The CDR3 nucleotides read TGTGCCAGCAGCCACCCCCGGACAGGAGTAGGCTACACCTTC.